This entry lists 25 T cell receptor beta chains sequenced from one sample in a study of T cell changes during pregnancy in multiple sclerosis. Libraries were prepared by immunoSEQ multiplex PCR; TCRdb keeps only in-frame clonotypes and omits some of them. The data contain 50,000 or so clones, approximately 91% of them seen just once; the ten biggest clones take up over 1%. Sequenced here: peripheral blood, sampled after pregnancy. The receptor source for this set is a female donor in good health, enrolled as a control in a pregnancy study.

The genes are TRBV30 and TRBJ1-2, with TRBD1 as a possible D gene (5 bases). The V gene's germline CDR1 is GTSNPN and CDR2 SVGIG (reference sequence). This CDR3 has 13 residues. Trimming removed 3 bases at V and 8 bases at J, with 16 bases between. Written as DNA, the CDR3 is TGTGCCTGGAGCGGGACTCGAGGTCGGGGCTACACCTTC. Translating gives CAWSGTRGRGYTF.

The chain carries TRBV5-1 and TRBJ2-3; D possibly corresponds to TRBD1 (5 bases). Deletions cut 0 bases from V and 4 bases from J, with 9 bases between. CDR3 length equals 14 residues. Germline assignment: CDR1 SGHRS and CDR2 YFSETQ. DNA for the CDR3: TGCGCCAGCAGCTTGGCAGACAGAGCAGATACGCAGTATTTT. It codes for CASSLADRADTQYF.

The chain carries TRBV18 and TRBJ2-7; TRBD1 matches at 7 bases. Looked up from germline, CDR1 is KGHSH and CDR2 is LQKENI. The CDR3 has 14 residues. Trimming took 6 bases from V and 7 from J; bases not matched to a gene: 12. CDR3 coding DNA: TGTGCCAGCTCCCAACGACAGGGTCTGTGGGAGCAGTACTTC. Amino acids: CASSQRQGLWEQYF.

The chain is built from TRBV30 and TRBJ1-2; 8 positions agree with TRBD1. The germline gives CDR1 GTSNPN, CDR2 SVGIG (reference sequence). Trimming took 0 bases from V and 7 from J; bases not matched to a gene: 4. The CDR3 is 13 amino acids. The CDR3 reads CAWSVRGPTGYTF. DNA for the CDR3: TGTGCCTGGAGTGTCAGGGGGCCGACTGGCTACACCTTC.

The chain combines TRBV28 with TRBJ2-1, with 8 nucleotides matching TRBD2. After removal of 6 bases from V and 4 bases from J, the junction contained 11 bases not matched to a gene. Germline assignment: CDR1 MDHEN and CDR2 SYDVKM. CDR3 size: 16 residues. In nucleotides, the CDR3 is TGTGCCAGCAGGAGACCGGGACTAGGAGATTACAATGAGCAGTTCTTC. It translates to CASRRPGLGDYNEQFF.

The table lists this clone with a few counts. CDR3 in amino acids: CASSDLPAVYEQYF. CDR3 bases: TGTGCCAGCAGTGACCTGCCCGCGGTATACGAGCAGTACTTC. The chain combines TRBV27 with TRBJ2-7; D not certain. The length of the CDR3 is 14 residues. Germline V lookup: CDR1 MNHEY, CDR2 SMNVEV (reference sequence). Trimming cost V 5 bases and J 4 bases, with 15 bases left between them.

This clone was found once. The gene calls are TRBV28 and TRBJ1-2, with D possibly TRBD1 on 6 matching bases. V was shortened by 0 bases and J by 8 bases, with 10 bases between the two germline ends. The CDR3 is 13 residues long. CDR1 is MDHEN, CDR2 SYDVKM, per germline. CDR3 coding DNA: TGTGCCAGCAGTTTATGGGGGGCGGAGGGCTACACCTTC. Its protein is CASSLWGAEGYTF.

A single count supports this clone. V usage is TRBV7-2 and J usage is TRBJ2-2; 7 bases match TRBD2. Unmatched junction bases numbered 11, after V lost 7 bases and J lost 0 bases. The CDR3 runs to 17 residues. The V gene's germline CDR1 is SGHTA and CDR2 FQGNSA. The CDR3 protein is CASNPEGSGSNTGELFF. CDR3 nucleotide sequence: TGTGCCAGCAACCCCGAAGGTAGCGGGTCGAACACCGGGGAGCTGTTTTTT.

V is TRBV5-1 and J is TRBJ2-3; D remains ambiguous. The CDR3 has 15 amino acids. CDR1 is SGHRS, CDR2 YFSETQ, per germline. V dropped 0 bases and J dropped 3 bases, with 11 bases sitting between them. The CDR3 DNA is TGCGCCAGCAGCTTGGACAGAAGACCTACAGATACGCAGTATTTT. It codes for CASSLDRRPTDTQYF.

The V call is TRBV5-6, the J call TRBJ2-5; 9 nucleotides line up with TRBD1. Germline trimming cut 2 bases from V and 2 bases from J; bases unmatched to any gene: 4. This CDR3 has 15 residues. Germline CDR1 and CDR2: SGHDT and YYEEEE. The CDR3 DNA follows: TGTGCCAGCAGCTTAGGGACAGGGTGGCAAGAGACCCAGTACTTC. It yields the protein CASSLGTGWQETQYF.

The rearrangement links TRBV19 to TRBJ2-1; TRBD2 matches at 7 bases. This CDR3 is built from 14 residues. Germline CDR1 LNHDA, CDR2 SQIVND (reference sequence). V was clipped by 8 bases and J by 7 bases; unmatched bases: 11. DNA for the CDR3: TGTGCCAGTGCCCTCCGGGGGGATCTTAATGAGCAGTTCTTC. It yields the protein CASALRGDLNEQFF.

This clone was found once. This chain joins TRBV5-4 and TRBJ2-2; TRBD1 aligns across 8 bases. The CDR3 covers 15 residues. Germline CDR1 reads SGHNT; CDR2 reads YYREEE (reference sequence). V trimming: 0 bases; J trimming: 5 bases; junction bases outside the gene matches: 3. This CDR3 reads CASSLDDRGTGELFF. CDR3 in DNA: TGTGCCAGCAGCTTGGACGACAGGGGTACCGGGGAGCTGTTTTTT.

The rearrangement uses TRBV7-2 and TRBJ2-5; a weak D match, TRBD2 (6 bases). This CDR3 has 12 amino acids. V was clipped by 1 base and J by 12 bases, with 12 bases between them. Germline V CDR1 and CDR2: SGHTA, FQGNSA. CDR3 sequence (DNA): TGTGCCAGCAGCTTAGGCCCGGGCGGGGAGTACTTC. Amino acid sequence: CASSLGPGGEYF.

This sequence joins TRBV5-1 and TRBJ1-2; tentatively, D is TRBD1 (5 bases). Deletions cut 1 base from V and 0 bases from J, with 19 bases between. The germline V gene has CDR1 SGHRS and CDR2 YFSETQ. The CDR3 contains 18 residues. CDR3 sequence reads: CASSLFHGTGKSNYGYTF. The CDR3 region has the DNA TGCGCCAGCAGCTTGTTTCACGGGACTGGGAAATCTAACTATGGCTACACCTTC.

The J gene is TRBJ1-2, the V gene TRBV6-5, with D maybe TRBD1 (5 bases). The CDR3 runs 15 residues. CDR1 is MNHEY and CDR2 is SVGAGI in the germline V gene. Trimming cost V 0 bases and J 10 bases, with 18 bases left between them. The CDR3 sequence is CASSYSTLIFRDYTF. CDR3 DNA: TGTGCCAGCAGTTACTCGACACTTATATTCAGGGACTACACCTTC.

The chain joins TRBV2 to TRBJ1-5, with a possible D match to TRBD1 (6 bases). Germline CDR1 and CDR2: SNHLY and FYNNEI. The CDR3 is made up of 15 amino acids. The V and J ends lost 6 bases and 1 base respectively, with 13 bases between them. This CDR3 reads CASSLQGGSNQPQHF. CDR3 in DNA: TGTGCCAGCAGCCTACAGGGCGGAAGCAATCAGCCCCAGCATTTT.

The V gene is TRBV7-6, the J gene TRBJ1-5, with 8 bases that match TRBD1. V trimming: 0 bases; J trimming: 3 bases; junction bases outside the gene matches: 4. Germline assignment: CDR1 SGHVS and CDR2 FNYEAQ. CDR3 length: 16 amino acids. The CDR3 DNA reads as TGTGCCAGCAGCTTAGCGCTGGACAGGGACAATCAGCCCCAGCATTTT. This encodes CASSLALDRDNQPQHF.

CDR3 coding DNA: TGCGCCAGCAGCGCAATTCAGGGACTTGAAGCTTTCTTT. It translates to CASSAIQGLEAFF. The chain is built from TRBV5-1 and TRBJ1-1, with D possibly matching TRBD1 (5 bases). The length of the CDR3 is 13 residues. V was pared by 4 bases and J by 7 bases, with 14 bases between. Germline-derived CDR1 and CDR2 are SGHRS and YFSETQ.

The V and J genes are TRBV27 and TRBJ2-1; 8 positions match TRBD2. Unmatched junction bases numbered 11, after V lost 5 bases and J lost 5 bases. This CDR3 region has 16 residues. The V gene's germline CDR1 is MNHEY and CDR2 SMNVEV (reference sequence). CDR3 in DNA: TGTGCCAGCAGTCCCCGGGCGGGGGGCTTTAACAATGAGCAGTTCTTC. It codes for CASSPRAGGFNNEQFF.

This chain uses TRBV7-2 with TRBJ1-1; D not certain. CDR1 SGHTA and CDR2 FQGNSA come from the germline V gene. The CDR3 length is 13 residues. Between the trimmed V and J ends, which lost 3 bases and 2 bases, there was a span of 7 bases. CDR3 nucleotide sequence: TGTGCCAGCAGCTTCCCGGTCAACACTGAAGCTTTCTTT. Translated, it gives CASSFPVNTEAFF.

The V call is TRBV6-1, the J call TRBJ2-3; 14 bases agree with TRBD2. CDR1 and CDR2 from the germline V gene are MNHNS and SASEGT. V shed 6 bases and J 6 bases; nucleotides not matched to a gene: 5. CDR3 length equals 15 residues. CDR3 nucleotides: TGTGCCAGCAGGCGACTAGCGGGAGGGGGGGATACGCAGTATTTT. It translates to CASRRLAGGGDTQYF.

J is TRBJ1-5 and V is TRBV6-5, with 7 bases lining up with TRBD1. Looked up from germline, CDR1 is MNHEY and CDR2 is SVGAGI. The CDR3 length is 14 residues. After removal of 5 bases from V and 7 bases from J, the junction contained 8 bases not matched to a gene. The CDR3 coding sequence is TGTGCCAGCAGTAAGGGGGCGAGACACCAGCCCCAGCATTTT. It is translated as CASSKGARHQPQHF.

CDR3 DNA sequence: TGTGCCAGCAGCCACAGGGACACTGAAGCTTTCTTT. Its translation: CASSHRDTEAFF. The J gene is TRBJ1-1, the V gene TRBV27; D is perhaps TRBD1 (6 bases). Between the trimmed V and J ends, which lost 6 bases and 3 bases, there was a span of 8 bases. CDR3 size: 12 residues. From germline, CDR1 is MNHEY and CDR2 SMNVEV (reference sequence).

This sequence joins TRBV5-1 and TRBJ2-2; D ambiguous. The CDR3 sequence is 13 residues long. The V end was cut by 3 bases, the J end by 1 base, with 4 bases between. Germline V gene data show CDR1 as SGHRS and CDR2 as YFSETQ. CDR3 sequence: CASSSMNTGELFF. The CDR3 DNA reads as TGCGCCAGCAGCTCCATGAACACCGGGGAGCTGTTTTTT.

The chain combines TRBV9 with TRBJ1-5; TRBD1 might be the D (5 bases). The CDR3 contains 14 residues. Germline CDR1 reads SGDLS; CDR2 reads YYNGEE. Deletions cut 0 bases from V and 6 bases from J, with 10 bases between. DNA of the CDR3: TGTGCCAGCAGCGTAGACGGGGGTCTTCAGCCCCAGCATTTT. Translated: CASSVDGGLQPQHF.